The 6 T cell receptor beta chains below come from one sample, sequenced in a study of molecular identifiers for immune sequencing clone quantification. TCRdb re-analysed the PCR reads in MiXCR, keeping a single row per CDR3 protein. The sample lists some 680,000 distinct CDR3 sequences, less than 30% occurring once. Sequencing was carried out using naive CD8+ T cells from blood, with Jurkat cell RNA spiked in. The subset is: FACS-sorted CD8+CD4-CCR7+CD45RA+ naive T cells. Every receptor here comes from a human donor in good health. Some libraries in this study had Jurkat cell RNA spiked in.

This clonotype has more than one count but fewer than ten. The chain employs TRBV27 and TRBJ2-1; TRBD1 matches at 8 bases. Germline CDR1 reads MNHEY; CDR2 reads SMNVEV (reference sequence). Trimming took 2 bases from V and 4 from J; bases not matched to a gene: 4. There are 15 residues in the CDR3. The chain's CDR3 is CASSLGWDRYNEQFF. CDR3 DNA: TGTGCCAGCAGTTTAGGTTGGGACAGGTACAATGAGCAGTTCTTC.

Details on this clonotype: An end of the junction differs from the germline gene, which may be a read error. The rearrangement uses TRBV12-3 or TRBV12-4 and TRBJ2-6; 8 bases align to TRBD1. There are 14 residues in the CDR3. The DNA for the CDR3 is TGTGCCAGCGGTTTCGGGGGACAGGCCACCGTCCTGACTTTC. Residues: CASGFGGQATVLTF.

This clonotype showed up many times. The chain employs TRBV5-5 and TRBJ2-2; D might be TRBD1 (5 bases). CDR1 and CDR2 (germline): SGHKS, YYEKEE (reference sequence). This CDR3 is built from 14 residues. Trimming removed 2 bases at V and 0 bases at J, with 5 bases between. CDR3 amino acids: CASSLGANTGELFF. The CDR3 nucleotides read TGTGCCAGCAGCTTAGGGGCGAACACCGGGGAGCTGTTTTTT. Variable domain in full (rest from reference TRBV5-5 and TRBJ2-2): DAGVTQSPTHLIKTRGQQVTLRCSPISGHKSVSWYQQVLGQGPQFIFQYYEKEERGRGNFPDRFSARQFPNYSSELNVNALLLGDSALYLCASSLGANTGELFFGEGSRLTVL.

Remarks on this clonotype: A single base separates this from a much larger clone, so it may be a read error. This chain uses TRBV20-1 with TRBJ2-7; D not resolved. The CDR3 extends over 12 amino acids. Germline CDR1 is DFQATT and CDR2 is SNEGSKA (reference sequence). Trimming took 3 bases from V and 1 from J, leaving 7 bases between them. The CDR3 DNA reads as TGCAGTGCTAGTAGTCCGTCCTACGAGCAGTACTTC. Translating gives CSASSPSYEQYF.

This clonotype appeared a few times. The CDR3 nucleotides read TGCGCCAGCAGCCAAGAAGTACCGGGAGGACGCTCCGGGGAGCTGTTTTTT. Translated: CASSQEVPGGRSGELFF. The chain has TRBV4-3 and TRBJ2-2; 7 nucleotides match TRBD2. Trimming removed 0 bases from V and 6 bases from J; junction bases left unmatched: 10. The CDR3 consists of 17 residues. Germline V CDR1 and CDR2: LGHNA, YSLEER.

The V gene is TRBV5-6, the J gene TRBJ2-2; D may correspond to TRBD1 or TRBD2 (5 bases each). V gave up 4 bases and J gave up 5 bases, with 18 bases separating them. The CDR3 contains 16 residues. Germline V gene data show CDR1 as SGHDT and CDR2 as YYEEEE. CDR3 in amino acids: CASSLSTPGRTGELFF. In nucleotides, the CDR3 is TGTGCCAGCAGCCTTTCTACCCCAGGGAGAACCGGGGAGCTGTTTTTT.